The 19 T cell receptor beta chains reported below all come from one sample, sequenced in a study of blood T cell repertoires in COVID-19. Clones were sequenced by immunoSEQ multiplex PCR, and TCRdb holds only the in-frame ones, with some missing. The table shows 150,000 or so clones, with more than 80% occurring only once. Sequencing was carried out using peripheral blood. These receptor sequences come from a man younger than 35 with COVID-19, enrolled during active disease.

The CDR3 DNA is TGTGCCAGCAGCTCGGGGTCCGAAGGAGAGACCCAGTACTTC. Residues: CASSSGSEGETQYF. The chain combines TRBV11-3 with TRBJ2-5; a possible D gene is TRBD2 (5 bases). Trimming took 4 bases from V and 4 from J, leaving 13 bases between them. CDR3 length: 14 residues. CDR1 and CDR2 from the germline V gene are SGHNT and YENEEA.

The chain carries TRBV5-5 and TRBJ2-7; no firm D call. The CDR3 loop spans 14 amino acids. Germline lookup yields CDR1 SGHKS and CDR2 YYEKEE (reference sequence). The V and J ends lost 4 bases and 5 bases respectively, with 16 bases between them. Written as DNA, the CDR3 is TGTGCCAGCAGCCCACGCTTTGTGGGCGACGAGCAGTACTTC. This codes for CASSPRFVGDEQYF.

V usage is TRBV7-2 and J usage is TRBJ1-5, with D perhaps matching TRBD1 (6 bases). This CDR3 has 15 residues. Germline CDR1 reads SGHTA; CDR2 reads FQGNSA. Trimming stripped 3 bases from V and 7 bases from J, with 16 bases between. The CDR3 region is CASSFRGGLWQPQHF. Here the CDR3 DNA reads TGTGCCAGCAGCTTTAGGGGGGGGCTCTGGCAGCCCCAGCATTTT.

The rearrangement uses TRBV5-1 and TRBJ2-1; D gene uncertain. With 0 bases removed from V and 5 bases from J, the gap between germline ends came to 12 bases. CDR3 size: 15 residues. Germline assignment: CDR1 SGHRS and CDR2 YFSETQ. The DNA of the CDR3 is TGCGCCAGCAGCTTGGGGGCAGGATCCAACAATGAGCAGTTCTTC. Translation: CASSLGAGSNNEQFF.

As regards this clone: At one end the junction does not follow the germline gene, possibly because of a read error. The chain joins TRBV7-8 to TRBJ1-4; 9 nucleotides agree with TRBD1. The CDR3 runs 15 residues. CDR1 is SGHVS, CDR2 FQNEAQ, per germline. The CDR3 sequence is CASSQTGTGLEKLLF. For the CDR3, the DNA is TGTGCCAGCAGCCAGACGGGGACAGGGCTTGAAAAACTGCTTTTT.

V is TRBV11-2 and J is TRBJ2-3, with D perhaps matching TRBD1 (6 bases). Trimming shortened V by 5 bases and J by 3 bases, and 21 bases separated the two germline ends. Germline CDR1 and CDR2: SGHAT and FQNNGV. The CDR3 contains 17 residues. CDR3 in amino acids: CASSRLGAGITTDTQYF. CDR3 in DNA: TGTGCCAGCAGCCGTTTGGGGGCAGGGATCACGACAGATACGCAGTATTTT.

V is TRBV7-8 and J is TRBJ2-3, with a possible D match to TRBD2 (5 bases). CDR1 is SGHVS and CDR2 is FQNEAQ in the germline V gene. V gave up 6 bases and J gave up 6 bases, with 25 bases separating them. This CDR3 region has 17 residues. CDR3: CASRPSWTHEKSDTQYF. As DNA, the CDR3 is TGTGCCAGCAGACCTTCGTGGACTCACGAAAAGTCGGATACGCAGTATTTT.

The genes are TRBV19 and TRBJ2-7; TRBD1 matches 8 bases. Trimming at V came to 5 bases and at J to 2 bases, leaving 5 bases not matched to a gene. Germline values: CDR1 LNHDA, CDR2 SQIVND (reference sequence). The CDR3 contains 14 residues. As DNA, the CDR3 is TGTGCCAGTAGTCGGCGGACAGGGACCTACGAGCAGTACTTC. Amino acid sequence: CASSRRTGTYEQYF.

This chain links TRBV7-9 with TRBJ2-1; tentatively, D is TRBD2 (6 bases). The length of the CDR3 is 15 residues. V was pared by 0 bases and J by 5 bases, with 11 bases between. Germline V CDR1 and CDR2: SEHNR, FQNEAQ (reference sequence). The CDR3 region is CASSLAVSGHNEQFF. CDR3 nucleotides: TGTGCCAGCAGCTTAGCGGTTAGCGGCCACAATGAGCAGTTCTTC. The full variable domain, completed using reference TRBV7-9 and TRBJ2-1, is DTGVSQNPRHKITKRGQNVTFRCDPISEHNRLYWYRQTLGQGPEFLTYFQNEAQLEKSRLLSDRFSAERPKGSFSTLEIQRTEQGDSAMYLCASSLAVSGHNEQFFGPGTRLTVL.

The rearrangement links TRBV2 to TRBJ1-1; maybe TRBD1 (5 bases). In germline, CDR1 is SNHLY, CDR2 FYNNEI. Trimming removed 8 bases from V and 2 bases from J, with 9 bases in between. This CDR3 spans 12 amino acids. CDR3 protein: CASHRLNTEAFF. The CDR3 DNA follows: TGTGCCAGCCACAGGCTAAACACTGAAGCTTTCTTT.

This clone showed up just once. The chain uses TRBV5-4 and TRBJ1-2; the D is unclear. CDR1 and CDR2 from the germline V gene are SGHNT and YYREEE (reference sequence). The V end lost 0 bases, the J end lost 3 bases, and 9 bases lay between the germline ends. The CDR3 is 14 residues long. The CDR3 coding sequence is TGTGCCAGCAGCTTGGACCCCCGGGACTATGGCTACACCTTC. Amino acid sequence: CASSLDPRDYGYTF.

The chain couples TRBV19 to TRBJ2-7; D not resolved. Trimming stripped 4 bases from V and 2 bases from J, with 9 bases between. CDR3 length: 13 residues. In germline, CDR1 is LNHDA, CDR2 SQIVND (reference sequence). The CDR3 nucleotides read TGTGCCAGTAGTACCGGTGTCCCCTACGAGCAGTACTTC. As protein: CASSTGVPYEQYF.

The genes are TRBV4-1 and TRBJ2-5; no clear D. The CDR3 covers 14 residues. Trimming removed 1 base from V and 1 base from J, with 7 bases in between. Germline CDR1 is MGHRA and CDR2 is YSYEKL. This CDR3 reads CASSQGLPQETQYF. In nucleotides, the CDR3 is TGCGCCAGCAGCCAAGGTCTCCCCCAAGAGACCCAGTACTTC.

J is TRBJ2-7 and V is TRBV11-1; possible D gene TRBD1, 5 bases. CDR1 is SGHAT, CDR2 FQDESV, per germline (reference sequence). The CDR3 runs to 14 residues. V shed 5 bases and J shed 2 bases, with 13 bases lying between them. The chain's CDR3 is CASSPEAGTYEQYF. The CDR3 DNA is TGTGCCAGCAGCCCCGAGGCAGGGACCTACGAGCAGTACTTC.

This chain joins TRBV7-9 and TRBJ2-1, with 11 positions matching TRBD2. J gave up 3 bases and V 3 bases, and 1 base lay outside the gene matches. The CDR3 is 15 amino acids. CDR1 and CDR2 (germline): SEHNR, FQNEAQ (reference sequence). For the CDR3, the DNA is TGTGCCAGCAGCTTTACTAGCGGGAGCTACAATGAGCAGTTCTTC. Its protein product is CASSFTSGSYNEQFF.

The V gene is TRBV28, the J gene TRBJ2-7; possibly TRBD2 for D (7 bases). V was cut by 8 bases and J by 4 bases, with 24 bases left in between. This CDR3 has 16 residues. Germline V gives CDR1 MDHEN, CDR2 SYDVKM. CDR3 in DNA: TGTGCCAGCCAATCGGGTGCAATAGGGGGGGTATACGAGCAGTACTTC. Protein product: CASQSGAIGGVYEQYF. Together with reference TRBV28 and TRBJ2-7, the CDR3 gives the full variable domain: DVKVTQSSRYLVKRTGEKVFLECVQDMDHENMFWYRQDPGLGLRLIYFSYDVKMKEKGDIPEGYSVSREKKERFSLILESASTNQTSMYLCASQSGAIGGVYEQYFGPGTRLTVT.

The J gene is TRBJ2-1, the V gene TRBV12-3 or TRBV12-4, with TRBD1 matching 10 bases. This CDR3 contains 12 residues. V lost 6 bases and J lost 13; bases outside the gene matches: 6. DNA for the CDR3: TGTGCCAGCAGCCCGGGACAGGGGCTCCAGTTCTTC. It is translated as CASSPGQGLQFF.

The CDR3 reads CATRGRFSPLHF. The DNA for the CDR3 is TGTGCCACCAGGGGGCGGTTTTCACCCCTCCACTTT. The genes are TRBV24-1 and TRBJ1-6, with a possible D match to TRBD1 (5 bases). This CDR3 is 12 amino acids long. Trimming cost V 7 bases and J 9 bases, with 9 bases left between them. Per the germline V gene, CDR1 is KGHDR and CDR2 is SFDVKD.

The chain links TRBV3-1 (or the pseudogene TRBV3-2) to TRBJ2-1; 10 bases agree with TRBD2. V lost 2 bases, J lost 8 bases, and 3 bases stayed unmatched. The V gene's germline CDR1 is LGHDT and CDR2 YNNKEL (reference sequence). The CDR3 is 14 amino acids. In DNA, the CDR3 is TGTGCCAGCAGCCAAAGTGGGACTAGCGATGAGCAGTTCTTC. Its translation is CASSQSGTSDEQFF.